The entry below describes one TCR beta chain. V shed 5 bases, J shed 5 bases, and the junction held 13 bases outside the gene matches. Germline-derived CDR1 and CDR2 are SGHTA and FQGNSA. The CDR3 loop spans 16 amino acids. This specimen belongs to a study of T cells after yellow fever vaccination. TCRdb used MiXCR to reprocess the 5' RACE reads, holding one entry per CDR3 protein. The table lists about 630,000 distinct CDR3 sequences, roughly an eighth of them singletons. This TCR was recovered from a man aged 25-40 years who received the YFV17D yellow fever vaccine. The genes are TRBV7-2 and TRBJ2-7, with 9 bases identical to TRBD2. The input for sequencing was PBMCs, taken on the day of the yellow fever booster vaccination. The CDR3 is CASSDTGTSKRHEQYF. CDR3 bases: TGTGCCAGCAGCGACACCGGGACTAGCAAGAGGCACGAGCAGTACTTC. Complete variable domain (other parts from reference TRBV7-2 and TRBJ2-7): GAGVSQSPSNKVTEKGKDVELRCDPISGHTALYWYRQSLGQGLEFLIYFQGNSAPDKSGLPSDRFSAERTGGSVSTLTIQRTQQEDSAVYLCASSDTGTSKRHEQYFGPGTRLTVT.